This TCR beta chain was retrieved from a study of cytomegalovirus exposure and HLA in healthy donors. Germline-derived CDR1 and CDR2 are SGHNT and YYREEE (reference sequence). V gave up 4 bases and J gave up 4 bases; unmatched junction bases: 7. The CDR3 is 15 residues long. PCR used 60 Vbeta primers and 13 Jbeta primers. The method was immunoSEQ multiplex PCR; TCRdb's version includes in-frame clones alone and lacks a portion of them. The data hold roughly 150,000 clones, with 70% observed a single time. About this clone itself: Its antigen is not known.

Study-level findings and limits: Researchers counted around 180 TCR beta chains as cytomegalovirus-associated. Association of a missense DCLRE1C variant with TCR beta V- and J-gene trimming was reported in a later analysis. Immune exposure data for these donors was limited to CMV serostatus. A prior analysis recorded that most TCR beta V segments were productive about 87% or about 30% of the time.

The sequence was obtained from a woman aged 55-75 years in good health and CMV-seropositive. Sequencing was performed on PBMCs. The J gene is TRBJ2-7, the V gene TRBV5-4; 11 nucleotides agree with TRBD2. The CDR3 loop is CASSVGLAETYEQYF. The CDR3 nucleotides read TGTGCCAGCAGCGTGGGACTAGCGGAGACTTACGAGCAGTACTTC.